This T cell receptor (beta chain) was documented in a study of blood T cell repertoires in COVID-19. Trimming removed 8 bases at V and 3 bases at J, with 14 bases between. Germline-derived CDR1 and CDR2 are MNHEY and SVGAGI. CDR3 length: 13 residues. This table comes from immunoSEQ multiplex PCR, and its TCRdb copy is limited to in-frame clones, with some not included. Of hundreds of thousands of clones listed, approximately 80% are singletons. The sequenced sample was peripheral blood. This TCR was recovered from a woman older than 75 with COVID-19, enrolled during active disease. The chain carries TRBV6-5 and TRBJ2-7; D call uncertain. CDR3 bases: TGTGCCAGCTCCCGTCCCCCCCTCTACGAGCAGTACTTC. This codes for CASSRPPLYEQYF.